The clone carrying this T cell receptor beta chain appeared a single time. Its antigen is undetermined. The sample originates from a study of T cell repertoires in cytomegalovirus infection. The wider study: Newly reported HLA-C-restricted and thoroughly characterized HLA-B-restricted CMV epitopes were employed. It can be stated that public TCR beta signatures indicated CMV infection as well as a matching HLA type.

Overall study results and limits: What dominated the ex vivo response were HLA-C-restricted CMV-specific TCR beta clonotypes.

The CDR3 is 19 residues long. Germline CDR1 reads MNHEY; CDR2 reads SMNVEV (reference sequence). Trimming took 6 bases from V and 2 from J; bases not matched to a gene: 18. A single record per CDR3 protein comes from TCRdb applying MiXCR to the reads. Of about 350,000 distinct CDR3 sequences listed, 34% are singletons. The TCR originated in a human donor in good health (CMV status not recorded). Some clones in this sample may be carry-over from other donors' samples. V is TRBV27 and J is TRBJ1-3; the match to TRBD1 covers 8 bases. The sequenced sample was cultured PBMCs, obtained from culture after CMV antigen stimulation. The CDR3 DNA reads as TGTGCCAGCAGCTTAGGCCCTTTCGACAGGGGCTTTACTGGAAACACCATATATTTT. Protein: CASSLGPFDRGFTGNTIYF.